These 10 T cell receptor beta chains were sequenced from one sample in a study of blood T cell repertoires in COVID-19. Assay: immunoSEQ multiplex PCR; the TCRdb copy retains only in-frame clones and omits some. Of around 200,000 clones listed, about 86% are singletons. The source material was peripheral blood. These receptors were collected from a man in his sixties or seventies with active or convalescent COVID-19.

The rearrangement links TRBV7-3 to TRBJ2-1; 15 bases fit TRBD2. J was trimmed by 6 bases and V by 4 bases; bases with no gene match: 10. The CDR3 spans 18 residues. Germline-derived CDR1 and CDR2 are SGHTA and FQGTGA. CDR3 in amino acids: CASSSRTSGRAASNEQFF. The CDR3 bases are TGTGCCAGCAGCTCCCGGACTAGCGGGAGGGCCGCGAGCAATGAGCAGTTCTTC.

The chain combines TRBV15 with TRBJ1-3; D might be TRBD1 (6 bases). The CDR3 length is 16 residues. Between the trimmed V and J ends, which lost 5 bases and 0 bases, there was a span of 14 bases. Per the germline V gene, CDR1 is LNHNV and CDR2 is YYDKDF (reference sequence). CDR3: CATSARQVLSGNTIYF. The CDR3 DNA follows: TGTGCCACCAGCGCCCGACAGGTCCTCTCTGGAAACACCATATATTTT.

V usage is TRBV2 and J usage is TRBJ1-2; 9 bases match TRBD1. This CDR3 contains 14 residues. Germline V gives CDR1 SNHLY, CDR2 FYNNEI. V lost 7 bases to trimming and J lost 6 bases; unmatched junction nucleotides: 9. The CDR3 reads CASNPQGAGDGYTF. CDR3 coding DNA: TGTGCCAGCAATCCACAGGGGGCTGGGGATGGCTACACCTTC. Variable domain in full (rest from reference TRBV2 and TRBJ1-2): EPEVTQTPSHQVTQMGQEVILRCVPISNHLYFYWYRQILGQKVEFLVSFYNNEISEKSEIFDDQFSVERPDGSNFTLKIRSTKLEDSAMYFCASNPQGAGDGYTFGSGTRLTVV.

The chain combines TRBV2 with TRBJ1-4, with 7 bases fitting TRBD1. V shed 4 bases and J 4 bases; nucleotides not matched to a gene: 3. The CDR3 covers 14 residues. From germline, CDR1 is SNHLY and CDR2 FYNNEI. This CDR3 is CASSGQGLNEKLFF. The CDR3 coding sequence is TGTGCCAGCAGTGGACAGGGACTTAATGAAAAACTGTTTTTT.

This rearrangement joins TRBV28 to TRBJ1-2; D might be TRBD1 (6 bases). Germline values: CDR1 MDHEN, CDR2 SYDVKM. V lost 5 bases and J lost 0, with 10 bases in between. The CDR3 sequence is 14 residues long. The CDR3 region has the DNA TGTGCCAGCAGTCTGGGGACAACTAACTATGGCTACACCTTC. This translates into CASSLGTTNYGYTF.

The CDR3 region is CATSRDNSGETQYF. The CDR3 DNA reads TGTGCCACCAGCAGAGATAACAGTGGGGAGACCCAGTACTTC. The chain recombines TRBV15 with TRBJ2-5; D not certain. Germline V lookup: CDR1 LNHNV, CDR2 YYDKDF (reference sequence). There are 14 residues in the CDR3. V was pared by 0 bases and J by 5 bases, with 10 bases between.

V and J are TRBV7-8 and TRBJ2-7, with TRBD1 matching 7 bases. Per germline, CDR1 SGHVS and CDR2 FQNEAQ. This CDR3 region has 17 residues. V was clipped by 5 bases and J by 0 bases; unmatched bases: 13. CDR3 protein: CASSPRGRALSSYEQYF. DNA for the CDR3: TGTGCCAGCAGCCCTAGGGGGCGGGCGTTGAGCTCCTACGAGCAGTACTTC. The whole variable domain, remainder taken from reference TRBV7-8 and TRBJ2-7, is GAGVSQSPRYKVAKRGQDVALRCDPISGHVSLFWYQQALGQGPEFLTYFQNEAQLDKSGLPSDRFFAERPEGSVSTLKIQRTQQEDSAVYLCASSPRGRALSSYEQYFGPGTRLTVT.

CDR3 bases: TGTGCCAGCAGCCCAACCCAACGCCGCGGACAGGTTCGTGGCTACACCTTC. This codes for CASSPTQRRGQVRGYTF. The rearrangement uses TRBV7-9 and TRBJ1-2, with TRBD1 matching over 7 bases. The CDR3 runs to 17 residues. V shed 5 bases, J shed 7 bases, and the junction held 19 bases outside the gene matches. Germline-derived CDR1 and CDR2 are SEHNR and FQNEAQ (reference sequence).

V gene TRBV2 combines with J gene TRBJ1-4; TRBD1 matches 7 bases. The germline V gene encodes CDR1 SNHLY and CDR2 FYNNEI. The CDR3 runs to 16 residues. The V gene end was trimmed by 6 bases and the J gene end by 0 bases; junction bases not matched to a gene: 7. CDR3 residues: CASRAGQRSTNEKLFF. The CDR3 region has the DNA TGTGCCAGCAGGGCGGGACAGCGTTCAACTAATGAAAAACTGTTTTTT.

This sequence joins TRBV18 and TRBJ2-5, with a weak D call TRBD1 (6 bases). This CDR3 is built from 15 residues. V dropped 3 bases and J dropped 5 bases, with 16 bases sitting between them. CDR1 is KGHSH and CDR2 is LQKENI in the germline V gene. The CDR3 region is CASSPGQTPSETQYF. As DNA, the CDR3 is TGTGCCAGCTCACCGGGACAAACCCCGTCGGAGACCCAGTACTTC. Supplemented by reference TRBV18 and TRBJ2-5, the full variable domain reads NAGVMQNPRHLVRRRGQEARLRCSPMKGHSHVYWYRQLPEEGLKFMVYLQKENIIDESGMPKERFSAEFPKEGPSILRIQQVVRGDSAAYFCASSPGQTPSETQYFGPGTRLLVL.